These T cell receptor beta chains were read from a single sample in a study of cytomegalovirus exposure and HLA in healthy donors. The table came from immunoSEQ multiplex PCR; TCRdb's copy has only in-frame clones and leaves some out. The sample includes under 150,000 clones, roughly two thirds seen only once; the top ten take 1.6%. The specimen sequenced was PBMCs. Every receptor here comes from a man aged 25-45 years in good health and CMV-seropositive. CDR3s leave out the opening cysteine and the closing phenylalanine or tryptophan.

j_call: TRBJ2-3
v_call: TRBV5-4
cdr3_aa: ASSLGRGRGTDTQY

j_call: TRBJ2-3
v_call: TRBV7-9
cdr3_aa: ASNFPREGTYTDTQY

j_call: TRBJ2-7
v_call: TRBV2
cdr3_aa: ASRSRRTGSYEQY

j_call: TRBJ1-2
v_call: TRBV5-6
cdr3_aa: ASSSPWTGPYT

j_call: TRBJ2-1
v_call: TRBV7-9
cdr3_aa: ASSLSSGDDYTYNEQF

j_call: TRBJ1-1
v_call: TRBV10-3
cdr3_aa: AIGRQGADTEAF

j_call: TRBJ1-2
v_call: TRBV27
cdr3_aa: ASSLGTGGAGNYGYT

j_call: TRBJ2-2
v_call: TRBV6-5
cdr3_aa: ASSYMVAAGELF

j_call: TRBJ2-1
v_call: TRBV10-1
cdr3_aa: ASSEFQTGPSSYNEQF

j_call: TRBJ2-3
v_call: TRBV10-3
cdr3_aa: AISQGSTDTQY

j_call: TRBJ2-2
v_call: TRBV7-9
cdr3_aa: ASSLLEGGPGELF

j_call: TRBJ2-1
v_call: TRBV7-3
cdr3_aa: ASSHRQGNEQF

j_call: TRBJ2-7
v_call: TRBV19
cdr3_aa: ASSIETGLEQY

j_call: TRBJ2-5
v_call: TRBV4-1
cdr3_aa: ASSQLGLSGGTQY

j_call: TRBJ1-1
v_call: TRBV6-4
cdr3_aa: ASSPDPGQGTAEAF

j_call: TRBJ2-7
v_call: TRBV6-4
cdr3_aa: ASSDAHDHQGVPYSLEQY

j_call: TRBJ1-5
v_call: TRBV4-1
cdr3_aa: ASSQGRGGQPQH

j_call: TRBJ1-1
v_call: TRBV5-1
cdr3_aa: ASSLESGSEAF

j_call: TRBJ1-5
v_call: TRBV5-1
cdr3_aa: ASSEQGVEQPQH

j_call: TRBJ2-1
v_call: TRBV9
cdr3_aa: ASSTLAGRYNEQF

j_call: TRBJ2-1
v_call: TRBV7-3
cdr3_aa: ASSQGALNEQF

j_call: TRBJ2-7
v_call: TRBV27
cdr3_aa: ASSLAGTGYEQY

j_call: TRBJ2-7
v_call: TRBV6-1
cdr3_aa: ASSAEASSYEQY

j_call: TRBJ1-1
v_call: TRBV2
cdr3_aa: ASRAFFLNTEAF

j_call: TRBJ2-5
v_call: TRBV18
cdr3_aa: ASSRGGSETQY

j_call: TRBJ2-3
v_call: TRBV4-3
cdr3_aa: ASSQVGAPSTDTQY

j_call: TRBJ2-1
v_call: TRBV7-6
cdr3_aa: ASSLRTPGLAGEGEQF

j_call: TRBJ2-1
v_call: TRBV9
cdr3_aa: ASSAEKRGTYNEQF

j_call: TRBJ2-7
v_call: TRBV7-2
cdr3_aa: ASSLTGYEQY

j_call: TRBJ2-1
v_call: TRBV7-9
cdr3_aa: ASSLALSGSYNEQF

j_call: TRBJ2-1
v_call: TRBV7-9
cdr3_aa: ASSPRTAREQF

j_call: TRBJ2-7
v_call: TRBV6-1
cdr3_aa: ASIRAGSHNEQY

j_call: TRBJ2-3
v_call: TRBV5-1
cdr3_aa: ASSLAQGADTQY

j_call: TRBJ1-4
v_call: TRBV5-4
cdr3_aa: ASSHEGGEKLF

j_call: TRBJ1-6
v_call: TRBV7-3
cdr3_aa: ASSRLGYGGNSPLH

j_call: TRBJ1-5
v_call: TRBV4-2
cdr3_aa: ASSQTRDSRGHQPQH

j_call: TRBJ1-3
v_call: TRBV6-5
cdr3_aa: ASSYGRGQRRNTIY

j_call: TRBJ2-7
v_call: TRBV5-4
cdr3_aa: ASSLETGQQY

j_call: TRBJ1-1
v_call: TRBV7-9
cdr3_aa: ASSGQQNTEAF

j_call: TRBJ1-2
v_call: TRBV6-6
cdr3_aa: ASTVIGGYGYT

j_call: TRBJ2-3
v_call: TRBV4-2
cdr3_aa: ASSLRQGSTDTQY

j_call: TRBJ2-3
v_call: TRBV7-7
cdr3_aa: ASSPHTRTDTQY

j_call: TRBJ2-3
v_call: TRBV2
cdr3_aa: ASSEGPGVGTDTQY

j_call: TRBJ2-3
v_call: TRBV5-1
cdr3_aa: ASREQGNTQY

j_call: TRBJ2-1
v_call: TRBV5-4
cdr3_aa: ASSALAGYNEQF

j_call: TRBJ1-2
v_call: TRBV25-1
cdr3_aa: ASSDTGGVGYGYT

j_call: TRBJ2-7
v_call: TRBV7-3
cdr3_aa: ASSLGQGGGYEQY

j_call: TRBJ2-1
v_call: TRBV11-3
cdr3_aa: ASSLAGGSRSYNEQF

j_call: TRBJ2-7
v_call: TRBV25-1
cdr3_aa: ASSEAGTGASEQY

j_call: TRBJ1-2
v_call: TRBV28
cdr3_aa: ASLNRGARGYT

j_call: TRBJ1-3
v_call: TRBV19
cdr3_aa: ASSTSPGPGNTIY

j_call: TRBJ2-7
v_call: TRBV10-3
cdr3_aa: AISSGLARGSSYEQY

j_call: TRBJ2-1
v_call: TRBV28
cdr3_aa: ASSLQDNEQF